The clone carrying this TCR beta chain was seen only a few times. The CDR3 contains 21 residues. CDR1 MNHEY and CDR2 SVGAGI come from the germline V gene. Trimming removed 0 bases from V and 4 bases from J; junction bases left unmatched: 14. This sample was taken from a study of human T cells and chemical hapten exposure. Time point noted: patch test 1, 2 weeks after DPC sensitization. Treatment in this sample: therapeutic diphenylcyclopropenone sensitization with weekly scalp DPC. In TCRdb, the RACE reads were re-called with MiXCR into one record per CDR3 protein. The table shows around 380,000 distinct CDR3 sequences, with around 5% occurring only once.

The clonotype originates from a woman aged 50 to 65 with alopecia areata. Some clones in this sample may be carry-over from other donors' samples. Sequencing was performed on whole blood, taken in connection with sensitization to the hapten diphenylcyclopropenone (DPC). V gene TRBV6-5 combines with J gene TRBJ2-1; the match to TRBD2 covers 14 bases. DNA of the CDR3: TGTGCCAGCAGTTACTCGATCATGGGAGGACTAGCGGGGGGTCTTTACAATGAGCAGTTCTTC. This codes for CASSYSIMGGLAGGLYNEQFF.